This T cell receptor beta chain originates from a study of blood T cells in healthy people across ages. CDR1 is SQVTM and CDR2 is ANQGSEA in the germline V gene. Unmatched junction bases numbered 3, after V lost 5 bases and J lost 4 bases. The CDR3 is made up of 12 amino acids. General study points: What prevented conclusive comparison of naive and antigen-experienced cells was that PBMCs were unsorted. It was held that the diversity estimates obtained from one million T cells were underestimates. It was not known whether donors were CMV positive (a possible confounder of expanded clonotype changes). Both naive CD4+ cell counts and diversity were greater in long-lived donors than in aged donors.

In regard to this clonotype: The antigen remains undetermined.

A J-beta primer mix and a sample-barcoded 5' primer were used in a second PCR of roughly 6 to 11 cycles. A single record per CDR3 protein comes from TCRdb applying MiXCR to the 5' RACE reads. The sample carries hundreds of thousands of distinct CDR3 sequences, 20% to 25% recorded once. Sequenced input: blood. The V call is TRBV29-1, the J call TRBJ2-5; 8 positions agree with TRBD1. The TCR comes from a man aged 65-85 years in good health. This CDR3 is CSVMQGAETQYF. In DNA, the CDR3 is TGCAGCGTTATGCAGGGGGCAGAGACCCAGTACTTC.